The rows below give T cell receptor beta chains drawn from one sample of a study of breast tumors, draining lymph nodes, adjacent tissues. One entry per CDR3 protein, called by TCRdb with MiXCR from the multiplex PCR reads. The table includes 200,000 to 300,000 distinct CDR3 sequences, over 25% detected once. The source material was axillary lymph node tissue. The receptors stem from a female donor with breast cancer. Some clones in this sample may be carry-over from other donors' samples. The CDR3 runs from the conserved cysteine through the conserved F or W. A D gene is named only where the DNA matches it firmly. The size entry is marked missing in some rows and otherwise reads once, few, many or a size class.

cdr3_nt,cdr3_aa,clone_size,v_call,j_call,d_call
TGTGCCAGCAGCTCTCTTCTTCCGGCACTAGGCGCTGAGCAGTACTTC,CASSSLLPALGAEQYF,-,TRBV11-2,TRBJ2-7,-
TGCGCCAGCAGCTTGGAGGGACAGGGATTAATCGGAGAGACCCAGTACTTC,CASSLEGQGLIGETQYF,many,TRBV5-1,TRBJ2-5,TRBD1
TGTGCCACACTAGTGGGGTTCCCCGGGGAGCTGTTTTTT,CATLVGFPGELFF,many,TRBV10-3,TRBJ2-2,-
TGTGCCAGCGCCCCTGGGGAGGAAAAACTGTTTTTT,CASAPGEEKLFF,many,TRBV12-3/TRBV12-4,TRBJ1-4,-
TGTGCCAGCGGGGGTAGACCTGAAGAGACCCAGTACTTC,CASGGRPEETQYF,few,TRBV11-3,TRBJ2-5,-
TGTGCCAGCAGTCCCCCCCGAGGGCTAGCGGGAGAGTTTGAGCAGTTCTTC,CASSPPRGLAGEFEQFF,-,TRBV12-5,TRBJ2-1,TRBD2
TGTGCCAGCAGCCTTGACCGGGCCAAAAACCCCAAAGATACCCAGTACTTC,CASSLDRAKNPKDTQYF,-,TRBV5-6,TRBJ2-5,-
TGCAGCGTCTACTCAACTGATGGCTACGCCTTC,CSVYSTDGYAF,-,TRBV29-1,TRBJ1-2,-
TGCGCCAGCAGCTTGTTAGGCAAGCACAATGAGCAGTTCTTC,CASSLLGKHNEQFF,many,TRBV5-1,TRBJ2-1,-
TGCAGTGCTTACAGGGCCGTCCAAGAGACCCAGTACTTC,CSAYRAVQETQYF,many,TRBV20-1,TRBJ2-5,-
TGTGCCACCAGTGCCTATAGCAATCAGCCCCAGCATTTT,CATSAYSNQPQHF,many,TRBV24-1,TRBJ1-5,-
TGTGCCAGCAGTCACGGGACAGGGGTGGAGACCCAGTACTTC,CASSHGTGVETQYF,many,TRBV6-1,TRBJ2-5,TRBD1
TGCGCCAGCAGTGGGACTAGCGGGAGGGCCAAACCGTTCTTC,CASSGTSGRAKPFF,-,TRBV10-1,TRBJ2-1,TRBD2
TGTGCCAGCAGTAGAGATGGGGTGGGAGAGACCCAGTACTTC,CASSRDGVGETQYF,many,TRBV2,TRBJ2-5,-